Listed here is a single T cell receptor (beta chain). Its antigen is not identified. This sample stems from a study of human T cells and chemical hapten exposure. Overall study: There were per-sample TCR yield variations, arising mainly from small pooled library volume differences. Findings and limits, study-wide: The study found that PT1 expanded TCR counts correlated positively with patch test score.

Between the trimmed V and J ends, which lost 6 bases and 1 base, there was a span of 13 bases. CDR1 is MNHEY, CDR2 SVGEGT, per germline. CDR3 length: 15 residues. Time point of the sample: patch test 3, about 24 weeks after DPC sensitization. As for treatment: therapeutic diphenylcyclopropenone sensitization with weekly scalp DPC. TCRdb independently ran MiXCR on the RACE reads; one entry per CDR3 protein. The sample lists about 160,000 distinct CDR3 sequences; around 30% were seen once. This chain joins TRBV6-2 or TRBV6-3 and TRBJ1-5; D might be TRBD1 (5 bases). Sample: whole blood, taken in connection with sensitization to the hapten diphenylcyclopropenone (DPC). This sequence was found in a woman aged 18-29 years with alopecia areata. Some clones in this sample may be carry-over from other donors' samples. The CDR3 sequence is CASSRRDSSNQPQHF. CDR3 nucleotides: TGTGCCAGCAGCAGAAGGGACTCGAGCAATCAGCCCCAGCATTTT.